Below, 8 T cell receptor beta chains from the same sample are listed, as sequenced in a study of blood T cell repertoires in COVID-19. The repertoire was sequenced with immunoSEQ multiplex PCR; TCRdb's copy has only in-frame clones and lacks some. The sample records approximately 300,000 clones, around 90% being singletons. The specimen sequenced was PBMCs or T cells enriched from blood (not recorded which). The receptors here all came from a man aged 55-75 years who had recovered from COVID-19.

The chain couples TRBV12-3 or TRBV12-4 to TRBJ2-2, with D maybe TRBD2 (6 bases). V lost 7 bases and J lost 1, with 7 bases in between. The CDR3 is 13 residues long. The CDR3: CASTGRNTGELFF. The CDR3 DNA sequence: TGTGCCAGCACCGGGAGGAACACCGGGGAGCTGTTTTTT.

The chain is built from TRBV5-1 and TRBJ2-6; 7 nucleotides agree with TRBD1. The CDR3 is 16 amino acids. Trimming removed 4 bases from V and 4 bases from J; junction bases left unmatched: 8. Germline V gene data show CDR1 as SGHRS and CDR2 as YFSETQ. CDR3 in DNA: TGCGCCAGCAGCCTTCGACAGGGTACCGGGGCCAACGTCCTGACTTTC. As protein: CASSLRQGTGANVLTF.

The rearrangement links TRBV18 to TRBJ2-7, with D possibly being TRBD1 (12 bases). Trimming left V 1 base short and J 3 bases short, with 31 bases between. This CDR3 contains 21 residues. CDR1 and CDR2 (germline): KGHSH, LQKENI. The CDR3 DNA reads TGTGCCAGCTCACCACGGGACAGGGGGCAGGGTTCCGGGACTAGCGGCTACGAGCAGTACTTC. Its translation is CASSPRDRGQGSGTSGYEQYF.

V usage is TRBV28 and J usage is TRBJ1-4; 7 positions match TRBD1. Germline V CDR1 and CDR2: MDHEN, SYDVKM. Unmatched junction bases numbered 3, after V lost 3 bases and J lost 5 bases. The CDR3 totals 14 residues. This CDR3 is CASSFLQGNEKLFF. The CDR3 DNA reads as TGTGCCAGCAGTTTCTTACAGGGGAATGAAAAACTGTTTTTT.

This chain uses TRBV19 with TRBJ1-2; possibly TRBD1 for D (6 bases). The CDR3 is 13 residues long. CDR1 and CDR2 (germline): LNHDA, SQIVND (reference sequence). V lost 7 bases and J 4 bases, leaving 13 bases between the germline ends. The DNA for the CDR3 is TGTGCCAGTAACCCGACAGGAACCTATGGCTACACCTTC. This gives the protein CASNPTGTYGYTF.

V is TRBV5-1 and J is TRBJ2-7; 9 bases are shared with TRBD2. CDR1 and CDR2 from the germline V gene are SGHRS and YFSETQ. This CDR3 region has 15 residues. V gave up 0 bases and J gave up 7 bases; unmatched junction bases: 8. CDR3 protein: CASSLGLADSEEQYF. CDR3 DNA sequence: TGCGCCAGCAGCTTGGGACTAGCGGACTCGGAGGAGCAGTACTTC.

This chain connects TRBV28 to TRBJ2-5; 11 bases are shared with TRBD1. The CDR3 sequence is 16 residues long. Germline V lookup: CDR1 MDHEN, CDR2 SYDVKM. V lost 3 bases, J lost 4 bases, and 7 bases stayed unmatched. The CDR3 sequence: CASSFVGQGGLETQYF. The CDR3 bases are TGTGCCAGCAGTTTCGTGGGACAGGGGGGATTAGAGACCCAGTACTTC.

In DNA, the CDR3 is TGTGCCAGCAGCTTAGGGAGCCTGACTGGCGAGCAGTACTTC. As protein: CASSLGSLTGEQYF. The chain joins TRBV7-9 to TRBJ2-7; D is ambiguous. V was pared by 1 base and J by 6 bases, with 13 bases between. The CDR3 runs to 14 residues. Germline CDR1 reads SEHNR; CDR2 reads FQNEAQ (reference sequence).